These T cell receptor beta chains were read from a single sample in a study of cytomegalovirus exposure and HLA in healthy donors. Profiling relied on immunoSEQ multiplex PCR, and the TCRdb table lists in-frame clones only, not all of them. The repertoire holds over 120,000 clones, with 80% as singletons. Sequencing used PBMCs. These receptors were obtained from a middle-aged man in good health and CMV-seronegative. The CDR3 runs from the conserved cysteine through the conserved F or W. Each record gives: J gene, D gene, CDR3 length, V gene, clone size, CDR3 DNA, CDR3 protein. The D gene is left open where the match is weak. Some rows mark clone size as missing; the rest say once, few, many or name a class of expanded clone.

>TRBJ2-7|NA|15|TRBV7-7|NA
TGTGCTAGCAGCCCCGGTCCTTTGAGCTCCTACGAGCAGTACTTC
CASSPGPLSSYEQYF
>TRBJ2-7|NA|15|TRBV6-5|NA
TGTGCCAGCAGTTTTGGGACATTCGGCTCCTACGAGCAGTACTTC
CASSFGTFGSYEQYF
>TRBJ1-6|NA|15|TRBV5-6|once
TGTGCCAGCAGCCGCCGGGACACCGATAATTCACCCCTCCACTTT
CASSRRDTDNSPLHF
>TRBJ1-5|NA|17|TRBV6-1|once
TGTGCCAGCAGTGAGTTAGGGGACTACTATAGCAATCAGCCCCAGCATTTT
CASSELGDYYSNQPQHF
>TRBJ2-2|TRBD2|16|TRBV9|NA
TGTGCCAGCAGCGTCCCATCTAGCGGGGTCACCGGGGAGCTGTTTTTT
CASSVPSSGVTGELFF
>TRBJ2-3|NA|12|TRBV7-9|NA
TGTGCCAGCAGAATGCGGTCAGATACGCAGTATTTT
CASRMRSDTQYF
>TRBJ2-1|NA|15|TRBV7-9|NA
TGTGCCAGCAGCTTAGGCGGGGACTCCTACAATGAGCAGTTCTTC
CASSLGGDSYNEQFF
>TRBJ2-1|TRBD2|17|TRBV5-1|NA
TGCGCCAGCAGCCGAGCCACCGGGACTAGCGGTTACAATGAGCAGTTCTTC
CASSRATGTSGYNEQFF
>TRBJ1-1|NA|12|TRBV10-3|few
TGTGCCATCAGTGTACGAGGATCTGAAGCTTTCTTT
CAISVRGSEAFF
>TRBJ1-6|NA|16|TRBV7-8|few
TGTGCCAGCAGCTTAGCGGCAAAGTCCTATAATTCACCCCTCCACTTT
CASSLAAKSYNSPLHF
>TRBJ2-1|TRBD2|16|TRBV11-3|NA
TGTGCCAGCAGCTTAGAGAGCGGGGGGGCTAACAATGAGCAGTTCTTC
CASSLESGGANNEQFF
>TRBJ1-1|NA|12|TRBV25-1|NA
TGTGCCAGCAAAGGGGCCGTGGCTGAAGCTTTCTTT
CASKGAVAEAFF
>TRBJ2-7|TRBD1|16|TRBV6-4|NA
TGTGCCAGCCGCTCGAAGTCCGGGACAGGGTTCTCCGAGCAGTACTTC
CASRSKSGTGFSEQYF
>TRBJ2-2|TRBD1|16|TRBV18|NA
TGTGCCAGCTCACCGCCGGACAGGGGGAACACCGGGGAGCTGTTTTTT
CASSPPDRGNTGELFF
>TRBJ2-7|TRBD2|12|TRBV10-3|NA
TGTGCCATCAGTCGGGGAGGGGTTGAGCAGTACTTC
CAISRGGVEQYF
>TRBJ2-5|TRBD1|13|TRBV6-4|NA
TGTGCCAGCAGTTCAAACAGGGGTGAGACCCAGTACTTC
CASSSNRGETQYF
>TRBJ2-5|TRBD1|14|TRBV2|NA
TGTGCCAGCAGCCCCGGGACAGGAAAAGAGACCCAGTACTTC
CASSPGTGKETQYF
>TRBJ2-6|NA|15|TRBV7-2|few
TGTGCCAGCAGCTTGGGACAATACGGGGCCAACGTCCTGACTTTC
CASSLGQYGANVLTF
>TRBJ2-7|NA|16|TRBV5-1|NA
TGCGCCAGCAGCCCCCTCGGAGGGACGGTAGCCTACGAGCAGTACTTC
CASSPLGGTVAYEQYF
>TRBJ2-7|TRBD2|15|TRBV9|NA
TGTGCCAGCAGCGCCAAAACTAGCGACTCCTACGAGCAGTACTTC
CASSAKTSDSYEQYF
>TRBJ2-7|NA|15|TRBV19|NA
TGTGCCAGTAGTATTAGCCAGGGTCGAACCTACGAGCAGTACTTC
CASSISQGRTYEQYF
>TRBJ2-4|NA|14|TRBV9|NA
TGTGCCAGCAGCCTCGGGCAGGGTGTAAACATTCAGTACTTC
CASSLGQGVNIQYF
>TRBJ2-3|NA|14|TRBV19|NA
TGTGCCAGTGCTGATGGGACTCCCACAGATACGCAGTATTTT
CASADGTPTDTQYF
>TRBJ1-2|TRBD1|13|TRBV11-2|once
TGTGCCAGCAGCCAAGGGACAGGGGGCGGCTACACCTTC
CASSQGTGGGYTF
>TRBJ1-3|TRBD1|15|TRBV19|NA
TGTGCCAGTAGCTGGGGCAGGGGGCCTGGAAACACCATATATTTT
CASSWGRGPGNTIYF
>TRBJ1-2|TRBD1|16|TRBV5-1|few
TGCGCCAGCAGTCCAGTCAGGGGGGACAGGGACAGTGGCTACACCTTC
CASSPVRGDRDSGYTF
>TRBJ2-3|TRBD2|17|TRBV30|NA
TGTGCCTGGAGATCGGGCGGGGGGCGACCTAGCACAGATACGCAGTATTTT
CAWRSGGGRPSTDTQYF
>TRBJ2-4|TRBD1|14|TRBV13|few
TGTGCCAGCAGCTTAGCCGCAGGGGGCAACATTCAGTACTTC
CASSLAAGGNIQYF
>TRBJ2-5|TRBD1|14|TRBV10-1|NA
TGCGCCAGCAGTCCGACAGGGGGCTGGGAGACCCAGTACTTC
CASSPTGGWETQYF
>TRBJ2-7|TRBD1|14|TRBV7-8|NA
TGTGCCAGCAGCACCAGGACAGGGGGGACCGAGCAGTACTTC
CASSTRTGGTEQYF
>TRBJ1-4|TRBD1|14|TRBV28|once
TGTGCCAGCAGCCAGACAGGGGGAGGTGAAAAACTGTTTTTT
CASSQTGGGEKLFF
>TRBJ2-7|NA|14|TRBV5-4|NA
TGTGCCAGCAGCTTGGAGCCTAGCTCCTACGAGCAGTACTTC
CASSLEPSSYEQYF
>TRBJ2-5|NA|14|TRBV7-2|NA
TGTGCCAGCAGCTTAGGAGTGGTTCTAGAGACCCAGTACTTC
CASSLGVVLETQYF
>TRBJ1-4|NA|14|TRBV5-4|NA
TGTGCCAGCAGCTCGGCCGAGGGAAGTGAAAAACTGTTTTTT
CASSSAEGSEKLFF
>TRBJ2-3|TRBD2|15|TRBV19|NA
TGTGCCAGTACCTCCGGGACTAGCAGTACAGATACGCAGTATTTT
CASTSGTSSTDTQYF
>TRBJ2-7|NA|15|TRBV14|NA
TGTGCCAGCAGCCGCCCGGGACTGGGCGGGTACGAGCAGTACTTC
CASSRPGLGGYEQYF